The sequence of this T cell receptor beta chain was determined in a study of vaccination and CD4 T cells after COVID-19. In the study overall: Typically, post-vaccine samples were obtained a median roughly 70 days after dose two, within a range of 14 to 241.

CDR1 and CDR2 from the germline V gene are MNHEY and SMNVEV (reference sequence). V shed 5 bases, J shed 7 bases, and the junction held 7 bases outside the gene matches. This CDR3 is 16 amino acids long. Cultured CD4+ T cell DNA underwent sequencing with the Oncomine TCR Beta short-read assay. MiXCR, run by TCRdb on the PCR reads, gives a single entry per CDR3 protein. This sample has about 19,000 distinct CDR3 sequences, with about four fifths found just once. General study points: Within the convalescent patients, spike mono-reactivity was found in 304 of 307 vaccine-specific clones.

Treatment defined: roughly 10-day PBMC culture with coronavirus spike peptide pools or control peptides (ViraFEST assay). Comment on this clonotype: Its antigen remains unidentified.

This sequence joins TRBV27 and TRBJ1-6; 11 bases are shared with TRBD1. Sequencing used CD4+ T cells from blood, cultured in vitro, obtained after SARS-CoV-2 vaccination. The receptor's source is a human donor who received a COVID-19 vaccine. The CDR3 sequence: CASSRGQGVRNSPLHF. The CDR3 DNA reads as TGTGCCAGCAGTAGGGGACAGGGGGTACGAAATTCACCCCTCCACTTT.